Sequencing of this T cell receptor (beta chain) was carried out in a study of cytomegalovirus exposure and HLA in healthy donors. Study-level points and caveats: Earlier analysis looked at TCR beta V segments, and most were productive about 87% or about 30% of the time. Researchers catalogued under 200 TCR beta chains as cytomegalovirus-associated. A later analysis linked a missense variant in DCLRE1C to the trimming of TCR beta V and J genes.

Germline V gene lookup returns CDR1 SNHLY and CDR2 FYNNEI. Trimming removed 3 bases from V and 1 base from J, with 10 bases in between. This CDR3 spans 15 amino acids. Amplification used 60 Vbeta primers and 13 Jbeta primers. Original methodology: Among the unique TCR beta chains that a later analysis counted, about 85 million in all, about 11 million were shared. Repertoires were generated with immunoSEQ multiplex PCR, while TCRdb's copy carries only in-frame clones and drops some. V, J and clone size derive from that table, while D and trimming were established from the DNA sequence. The repertoire holds 100,000 to 150,000 clones, with 80% to 90% as singletons. With respect to this clone: The antigen is unknown.

The receptor comes from a woman aged 25 to 39 in good health and CMV-seronegative. The chain recombines TRBV2 with TRBJ2-1, with TRBD2 as a possible D gene (5 bases). The specimen sequenced was PBMCs. In DNA, the CDR3 is TGTGCCAGCAGTGACGACTATGGGTCCTACAATGAGCAGTTCTTC. It specifies CASSDDYGSYNEQFF.